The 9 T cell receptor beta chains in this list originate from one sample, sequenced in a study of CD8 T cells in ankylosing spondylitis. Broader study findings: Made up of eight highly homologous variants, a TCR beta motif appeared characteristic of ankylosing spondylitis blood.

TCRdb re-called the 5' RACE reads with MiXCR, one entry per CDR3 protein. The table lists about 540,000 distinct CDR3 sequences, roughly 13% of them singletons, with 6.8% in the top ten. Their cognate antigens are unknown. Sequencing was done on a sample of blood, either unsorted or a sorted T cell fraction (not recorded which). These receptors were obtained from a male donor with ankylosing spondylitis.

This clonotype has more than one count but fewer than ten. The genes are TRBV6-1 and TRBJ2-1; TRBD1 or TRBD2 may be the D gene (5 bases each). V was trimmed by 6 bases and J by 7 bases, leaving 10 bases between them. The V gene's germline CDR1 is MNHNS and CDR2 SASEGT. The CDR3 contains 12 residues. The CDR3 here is CASRGVGNEQFF. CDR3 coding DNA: TGTGCCAGCAGGGGGGTCGGGAATGAGCAGTTCTTC.

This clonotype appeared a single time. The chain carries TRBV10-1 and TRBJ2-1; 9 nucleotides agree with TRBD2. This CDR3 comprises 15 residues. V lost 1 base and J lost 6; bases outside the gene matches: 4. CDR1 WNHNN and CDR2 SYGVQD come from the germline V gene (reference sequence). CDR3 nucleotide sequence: TGCGCCAGCAGTGAGTGGCGGGAGGGCCTCAATGAGCAGTTCTTC. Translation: CASSEWREGLNEQFF.

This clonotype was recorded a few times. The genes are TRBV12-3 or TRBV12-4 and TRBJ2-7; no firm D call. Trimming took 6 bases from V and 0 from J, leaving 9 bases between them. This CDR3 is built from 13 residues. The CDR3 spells CASSAGNSYEQYF. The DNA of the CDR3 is TGTGCCAGCAGCGCAGGAAACTCCTACGAGCAGTACTTC.

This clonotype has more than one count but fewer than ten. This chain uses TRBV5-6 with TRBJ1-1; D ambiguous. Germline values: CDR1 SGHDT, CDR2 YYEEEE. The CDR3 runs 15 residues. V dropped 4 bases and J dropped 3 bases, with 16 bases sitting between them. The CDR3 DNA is TGTGCCAGCAGCGCGATGGACGGATACCACACTGAAGCTTTCTTT. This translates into CASSAMDGYHTEAFF.

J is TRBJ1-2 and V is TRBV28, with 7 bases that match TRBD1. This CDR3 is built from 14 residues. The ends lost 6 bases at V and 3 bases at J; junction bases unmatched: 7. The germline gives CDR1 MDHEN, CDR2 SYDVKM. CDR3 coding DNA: TGTGCCAGCAGGTCAGACAGGGTTCACTATGGCTACACCTTC. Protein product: CASRSDRVHYGYTF.

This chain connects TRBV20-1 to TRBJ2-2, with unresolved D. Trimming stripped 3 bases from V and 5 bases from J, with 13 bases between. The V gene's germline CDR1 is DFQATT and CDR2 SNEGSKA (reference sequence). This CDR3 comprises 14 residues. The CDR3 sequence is CSASAGLSTGELFF. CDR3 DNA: TGCAGTGCTAGCGCAGGTCTTAGTACCGGGGAGCTGTTTTTT.

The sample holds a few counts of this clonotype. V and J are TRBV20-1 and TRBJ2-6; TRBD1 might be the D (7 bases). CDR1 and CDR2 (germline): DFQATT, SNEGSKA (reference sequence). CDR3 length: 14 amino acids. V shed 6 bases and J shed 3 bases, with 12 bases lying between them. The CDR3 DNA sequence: TGCAGTGCCGCAGGGGGGTTTGGGGCCAACGTCCTGACTTTC. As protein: CSAAGGFGANVLTF.

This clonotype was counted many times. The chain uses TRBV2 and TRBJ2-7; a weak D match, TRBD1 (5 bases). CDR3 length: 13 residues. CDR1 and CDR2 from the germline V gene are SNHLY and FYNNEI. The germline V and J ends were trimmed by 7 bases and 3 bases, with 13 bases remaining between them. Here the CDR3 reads CASIPGHRYEQYF. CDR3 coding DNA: TGTGCCAGCATCCCAGGACACCGCTACGAGCAGTACTTC.

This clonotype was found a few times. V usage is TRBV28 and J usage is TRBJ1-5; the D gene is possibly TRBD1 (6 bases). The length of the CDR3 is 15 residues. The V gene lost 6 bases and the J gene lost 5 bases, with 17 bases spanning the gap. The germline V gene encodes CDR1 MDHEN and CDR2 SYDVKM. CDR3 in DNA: TGTGCCAGCAGACCAAGTGAAGGGGGGGATCAGCCCCAGCATTTT. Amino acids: CASRPSEGGDQPQHF.